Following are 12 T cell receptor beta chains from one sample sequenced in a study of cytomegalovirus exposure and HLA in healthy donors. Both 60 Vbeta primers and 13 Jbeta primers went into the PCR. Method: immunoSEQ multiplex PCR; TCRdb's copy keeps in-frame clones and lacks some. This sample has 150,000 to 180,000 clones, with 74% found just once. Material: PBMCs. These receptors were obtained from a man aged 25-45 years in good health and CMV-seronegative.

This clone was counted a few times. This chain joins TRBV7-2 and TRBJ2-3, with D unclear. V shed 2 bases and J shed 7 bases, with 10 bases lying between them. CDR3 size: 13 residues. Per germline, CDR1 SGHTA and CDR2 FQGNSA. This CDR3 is CASSLKAANTQYF. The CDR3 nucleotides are TGTGCCAGCAGCTTAAAGGCGGCCAATACGCAGTATTTT.

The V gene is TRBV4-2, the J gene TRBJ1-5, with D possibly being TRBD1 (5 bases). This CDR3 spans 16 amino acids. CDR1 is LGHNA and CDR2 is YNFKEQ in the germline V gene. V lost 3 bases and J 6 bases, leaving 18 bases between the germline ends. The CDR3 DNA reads TGTGCCAGCAGCCAGACGGGGGAAGGGGCGAGTCAGCCCCAGCATTTT. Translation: CASSQTGEGASQPQHF.

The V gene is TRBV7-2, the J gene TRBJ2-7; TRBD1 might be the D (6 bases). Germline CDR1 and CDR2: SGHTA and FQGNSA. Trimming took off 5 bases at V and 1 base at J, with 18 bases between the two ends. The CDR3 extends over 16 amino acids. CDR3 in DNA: TGTGCCAGCAGCCCGGACAGTGGGCCGAGGTCCTACGAGCAGTACTTC. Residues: CASSPDSGPRSYEQYF.

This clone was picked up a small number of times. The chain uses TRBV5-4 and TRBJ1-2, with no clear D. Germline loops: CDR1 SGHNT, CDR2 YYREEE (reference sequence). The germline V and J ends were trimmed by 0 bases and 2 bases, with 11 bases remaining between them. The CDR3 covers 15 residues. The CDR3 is CASSLERGGNYGYTF. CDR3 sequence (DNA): TGTGCCAGCAGCTTGGAGCGGGGTGGGAACTATGGCTACACCTTC. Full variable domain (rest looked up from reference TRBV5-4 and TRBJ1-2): ETGVTQSPTHLIKTRGQQVTLRCSSQSGHNTVSWYQQALGQGPQFIFQYYREEENGRGNFPPRFSGLQFPNYSSELNVNALELDDSALYLCASSLERGGNYGYTFGSGTRLTVV.

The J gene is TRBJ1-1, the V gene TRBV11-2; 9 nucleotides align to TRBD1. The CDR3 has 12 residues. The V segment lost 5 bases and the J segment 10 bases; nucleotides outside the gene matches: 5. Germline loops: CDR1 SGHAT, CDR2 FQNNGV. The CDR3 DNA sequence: TGTGCCAGCAGCCCACGGGACAGGGTAGCTTTCTTT. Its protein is CASSPRDRVAFF. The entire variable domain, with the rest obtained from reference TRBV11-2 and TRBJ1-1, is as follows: EAGVAQSPRYKIIEKRQSVAFWCNPISGHATLYWYQQILGQGPKLLIQFQNNGVVDDSQLPKDRFSAERLKGVDSTLKIQPAKLEDSAVYLCASSPRDRVAFFGQGTRLTVV.

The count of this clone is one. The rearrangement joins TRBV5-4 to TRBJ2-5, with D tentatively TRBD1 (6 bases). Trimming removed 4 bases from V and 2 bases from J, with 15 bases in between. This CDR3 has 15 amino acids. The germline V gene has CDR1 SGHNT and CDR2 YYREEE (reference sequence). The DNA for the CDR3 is TGTGCCAGCAGCCAGCAAAGGGACATTCAAGAGACCCAGTACTTC. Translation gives CASSQQRDIQETQYF.

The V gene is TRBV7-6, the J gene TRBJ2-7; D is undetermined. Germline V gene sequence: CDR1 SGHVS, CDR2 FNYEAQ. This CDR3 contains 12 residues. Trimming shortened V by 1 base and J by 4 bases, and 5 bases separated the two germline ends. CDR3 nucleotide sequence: TGTGCCAGCAGCTTAGAACAGTACGAGCAGTACTTC. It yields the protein CASSLEQYEQYF.

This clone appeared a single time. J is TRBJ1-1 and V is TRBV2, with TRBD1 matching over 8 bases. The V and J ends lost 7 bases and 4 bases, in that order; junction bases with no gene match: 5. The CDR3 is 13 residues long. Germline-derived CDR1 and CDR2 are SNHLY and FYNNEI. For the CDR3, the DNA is TGTGCCAGCAACCCTGACAGGGGCACTGAAGCTTTCTTT. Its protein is CASNPDRGTEAFF.

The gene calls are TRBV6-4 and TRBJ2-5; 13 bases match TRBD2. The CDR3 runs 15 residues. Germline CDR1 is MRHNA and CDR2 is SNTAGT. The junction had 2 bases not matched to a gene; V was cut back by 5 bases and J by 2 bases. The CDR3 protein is CASSQTSGGQETQYF. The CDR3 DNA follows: TGTGCCAGCAGTCAGACTAGCGGGGGGCAAGAGACCCAGTACTTC.

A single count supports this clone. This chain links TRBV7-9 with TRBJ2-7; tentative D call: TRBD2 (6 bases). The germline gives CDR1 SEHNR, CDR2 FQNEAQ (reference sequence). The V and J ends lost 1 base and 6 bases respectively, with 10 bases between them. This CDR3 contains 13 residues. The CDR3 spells CASSLEFGGEQYF. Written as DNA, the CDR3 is TGTGCCAGCAGCTTAGAGTTCGGGGGCGAGCAGTACTTC.

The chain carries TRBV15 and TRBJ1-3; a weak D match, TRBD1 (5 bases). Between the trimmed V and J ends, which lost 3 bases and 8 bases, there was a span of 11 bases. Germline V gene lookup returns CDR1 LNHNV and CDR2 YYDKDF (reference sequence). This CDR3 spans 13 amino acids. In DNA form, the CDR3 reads TGTGCCACCAGCAGGGACACCCGGGACACCATATATTTT. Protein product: CATSRDTRDTIYF.

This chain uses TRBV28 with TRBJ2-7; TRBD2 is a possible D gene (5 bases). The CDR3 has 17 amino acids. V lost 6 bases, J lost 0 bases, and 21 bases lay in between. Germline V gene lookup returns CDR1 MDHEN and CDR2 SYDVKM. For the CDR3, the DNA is TGTGCCAGCAGCCCTATTTTTGACGGACTGAGCTCCTACGAGCAGTACTTC. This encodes CASSPIFDGLSSYEQYF.